The present T cell receptor (beta chain) was sequenced within a study of blood T cell repertoires in COVID-19 (dated by TCRdb to the early 2020s). Regarding the complete study: The collaborator samples originated in the United States, Italy and Spain and spanned the acute and convalescent phases of COVID-19. The material from the prospective study consisted of cDNA or gDNA derived from T cells, B-cell-depleted T cells, or PBMCs. Subjects who had been exposed to COVID-19, were actively infected with it, or had recovered from it provided the deeply sampled blood TCRbeta repertoires that made up the dataset. The repertoires were released in a freely available public database meant as a resource for research on the immune response to SARS-CoV-2. The samples were drawn from the first 160 participants of the ongoing ImmuneRACE study and from about 1,200 subjects provided by 6 global collaborators. Nearly every sample came with metadata listing a de-identified subject ID, COVID-19 status, age in years and sex. Where HLA class I and class II types were available, the types were taken from metadata supplied by the sample provider, not from assay-based typing. The study at large found these results: How much clinical and demographic metadata was included differed by source and by participant, and the metadata was provided uncurated.

Concerning this clone itself: Its antigen is currently not known. Per-base quality was not reported, and no clone a single base away is much larger than it.

The cysteine opens and the phenylalanine closes a CDR3 of 15 amino acids. The only DNA kept is the CDR3, 45 bases in frame from the first base. Sequences MGHRA (CDR1) and YSYEKL (CDR2) are obtained from the germline V gene. V loses 3 bases of germline sequence and J loses 5 bases, and the interval between the two ends is 16 bases. The immunoSEQ Assay, a bias-controlled multiplex PCR, was used to amplify TCRbeta CDR3 regions from genomic DNA. In the source study's methods: The number of nucleated cells in each sample was estimated from the amplification of reference gene primers within the assay. To quantify the absolute abundance of each unique TCRbeta CDR3 rearrangement, sequence reads were collapsed and filtered. For each sample, productive Simpson clonality was calculated by taking the square root of Simpson's diversity index across productive rearrangements. TCRdb's version of the immuneACCESS table is confined to in-frame rearrangements and falls short of the full clone set. An unresolved V gene accounts for under half of the shortfall where checked; the remainder is of unknown origin. The V and J calls and clone size were taken over from that table, and D and trimming were inferred from the DNA. In this sample the table shows about 310,000 clones, about nine tenths of which occur a single time. The top ten hold more than 2% of the sample.

Whole blood was collected in K2EDTA tubes by collaborating institutions according to the institutions' own protocols. For TCRbeta analysis, collaborators shipped samples as frozen whole blood, isolated PBMCs, or DNA extracted from either of those sample types. The sequencing sample was made of peripheral blood. The V and J segments used are TRBV4-1 and TRBJ2-5, with the D gene not confidently named. This TCR derives from a man younger than 30 with active or convalescent COVID-19. The base sequence is TGCGCCAGCAGCCAGGTTTCTTTTGAGGCGGAGACCCAGTACTTC. Its translation reads: CASSQVSFEAETQYF.